The 22 T cell receptor beta chains below come from one sample, sequenced in a study of cytomegalovirus exposure and HLA in healthy donors. The primer mix had 60 Vbeta and 13 Jbeta primers. Here immunoSEQ multiplex PCR was the method, and the copy in TCRdb shows in-frame clones only, minus some. Among 110,000 or so clones listed, roughly 80% were seen once. The specimen was PBMCs. The receptor set was obtained from a man aged 50-59 years in good health and CMV-seropositive.

The CDR3 loop reads CASSPLGAGANVLTF. CDR3 bases: TGTGCCAGCAGCCCTCTGGGAGCTGGGGCCAACGTCCTGACTTTC. This chain connects TRBV9 to TRBJ2-6; D is perhaps TRBD2 (5 bases). V was cut by 4 bases and J by 2 bases, with 10 bases left in between. The CDR3 spans 15 residues. The germline V gene has CDR1 SGDLS and CDR2 YYNGEE. The full variable domain, in which reference TRBV9 and TRBJ2-6 provide the parts outside the CDR3, is DSGVTQTPKHLITATGQRVTLRCSPRSGDLSVYWYQQSLDQGLQFLIQYYNGEERAKGNILERFSAQQFPDLHSELNLSSLELGDSALYFCASSPLGAGANVLTFGAGSRLTVL.

V usage is TRBV25-1 and J usage is TRBJ2-2; 7 bases line up with TRBD1. The length of the CDR3 is 15 residues. The V and J ends lost 10 bases and 2 bases, in that order; junction bases with no gene match: 10. Germline V gene data show CDR1 as MGHDK and CDR2 as SYGVNS. This CDR3 reads CATMPNRGNTGELFF. The CDR3 coding sequence is TGTGCCACCATGCCGAACAGGGGAAACACCGGGGAGCTGTTTTTT.

This chain connects TRBV7-9 to TRBJ2-1; a weak D match, TRBD1 (5 bases). This CDR3 comprises 16 residues. The germline gives CDR1 SEHNR, CDR2 FQNEAQ (reference sequence). V lost 5 bases and J 0 bases, leaving 14 bases between the germline ends. The CDR3 nucleotides are TGTGCCAGCAGCCGTACAGGTTTCAACTCCTACAATGAGCAGTTCTTC. Its translation: CASSRTGFNSYNEQFF.

The V call is TRBV19, the J call TRBJ1-5; 8 nucleotides line up with TRBD1. The V and J ends lost 4 bases and 3 bases, in that order; junction bases with no gene match: 5. There are 15 residues in the CDR3. From germline, CDR1 is LNHDA and CDR2 SQIVND (reference sequence). The CDR3 loop is CASSTDQGANQPQHF. The CDR3 nucleotides read TGTGCCAGTAGTACCGATCAGGGGGCCAATCAGCCCCAGCATTTT.

The V and J genes are TRBV11-2 and TRBJ1-6; TRBD1 might be the D (6 bases). CDR1 and CDR2 from the germline V gene are SGHAT and FQNNGV. Trimming cost V 9 bases and J 8 bases, with 11 bases left between them. CDR3 length: 12 amino acids. The CDR3 coding sequence is TGTGCCAGTGGCAGGGGCGATTCACCCCTCCACTTT. The encoded protein is CASGRGDSPLHF.

The CDR3 here is CASSQAPAGMNTEAFF. The DNA for the CDR3 is TGTGCCAGCAGCCAAGCTCCGGCAGGGATGAACACTGAAGCTTTCTTT. J is TRBJ1-1 and V is TRBV4-2; D may be TRBD1 (5 bases). The CDR3 contains 16 residues. The V end was cut by 1 base, the J end by 0 bases, with 12 bases between. CDR1 and CDR2 from the germline V gene are LGHNA and YNFKEQ.

The chain recombines TRBV7-9 with TRBJ1-4; D is perhaps TRBD1 (6 bases). The length of the CDR3 is 13 residues. With 5 bases removed from V and 4 bases from J, the gap between germline ends came to 8 bases. The germline CDR1 and CDR2 sequences are SEHNR and FQNEAQ (reference sequence). The CDR3 region has the DNA TGTGCCAGCAGCGAACAGGGTAATGAAAAACTGTTTTTT. The encoded protein is CASSEQGNEKLFF.

This chain connects TRBV5-1 to TRBJ2-1, with 14 bases matching TRBD2. The germline V gene has CDR1 SGHRS and CDR2 YFSETQ. Trimming at V came to 3 bases and at J to 6 bases, leaving 5 bases not matched to a gene. The CDR3 consists of 16 residues. CDR3 nucleotides: TGCGCCAGCAGCTCAGGGACTAGCGGGGGCCTCAATGAGCAGTTCTTC. Amino acids: CASSSGTSGGLNEQFF.

The CDR3 sequence is CASSWLAGVETQYF. In nucleotides, the CDR3 is TGTGCCAGCAGTTGGCTAGCGGGAGTAGAGACCCAGTACTTC. The chain is built from TRBV27 and TRBJ2-5; 10 bases map to TRBD2. V shed 4 bases, J shed 4 bases, and the junction held 3 bases outside the gene matches. The CDR3 contains 14 residues. Germline V gene sequence: CDR1 MNHEY, CDR2 SMNVEV (reference sequence).

This chain uses TRBV27 with TRBJ1-2; a weak D match, TRBD1 (6 bases). Germline V lookup: CDR1 MNHEY, CDR2 SMNVEV (reference sequence). V gave up 5 bases and J gave up 4 bases, with 14 bases separating them. The CDR3 runs 14 residues. In DNA, the CDR3 is TGTGCCAGCAGTGCCCTACAGGGACCCTATGGCTACACCTTC. It is translated as CASSALQGPYGYTF.

The chain uses TRBV28 and TRBJ2-2; maybe TRBD2 (5 bases). The CDR3 extends over 15 amino acids. Germline CDR1 MDHEN, CDR2 SYDVKM. V was clipped by 3 bases and J by 6 bases, with 14 bases between them. The CDR3: CASSFSRGLAGELFF. Here the CDR3 DNA reads TGTGCCAGCAGTTTTTCGCGCGGGTTGGCCGGGGAGCTGTTTTTT. Complete variable domain (other parts from reference TRBV28 and TRBJ2-2): DVKVTQSSRYLVKRTGEKVFLECVQDMDHENMFWYRQDPGLGLRLIYFSYDVKMKEKGDIPEGYSVSREKKERFSLILESASTNQTSMYLCASSFSRGLAGELFFGEGSRLTVL.

The V call is TRBV19, the J call TRBJ1-5; D gene ambiguous. CDR1 is LNHDA and CDR2 is SQIVND in the germline V gene (reference sequence). The CDR3 length is 12 residues. Trimming took off 5 bases at V and 5 bases at J, with 7 bases between the two ends. The CDR3 sequence is CASSRLDQPQHF. For the CDR3, the DNA is TGTGCCAGTAGTCGGCTAGATCAGCCCCAGCATTTT.

The count of this clone is one. The rearrangement uses TRBV21-1 and TRBJ1-1. TRBV21-1 is a documented pseudogene. The CDR3 extends over 16 amino acids. Here the CDR3 DNA reads TGTGCCAGCAGCAAACGGGGAGTAGAAATGAACACTGAAGCTTTCTTT. This encodes CASSKRGVEMNTEAFF.

This chain joins TRBV6-4 and TRBJ2-1; D ambiguous. CDR3 length: 13 residues. V shed 2 bases and J shed 7 bases, with 9 bases lying between them. The germline CDR1 and CDR2 sequences are MRHNA and SNTAGT. The DNA for the CDR3 is TGTGCCAGCAGTGACGACCCGAGGAATGAGCAGTTCTTC. As protein: CASSDDPRNEQFF.

The chain links TRBV5-1 to TRBJ2-1; maybe TRBD2 (6 bases). Germline V gives CDR1 SGHRS, CDR2 YFSETQ. This CDR3 is built from 17 residues. V lost 1 base, J lost 9 bases, and 23 bases lay in between. CDR3 DNA: TGCGCCAGCAGCTTGTTTCCGGGAGATAAGTTTGCCGGTGAGCAGTTCTTC. Translated, it gives CASSLFPGDKFAGEQFF. Full variable domain (rest looked up from reference TRBV5-1 and TRBJ2-1): KAGVTQTPRYLIKTRGQQVTLSCSPISGHRSVSWYQQTPGQGLQFLFEYFSETQRNKGNFPGRFSGRQFSNSRSEMNVSTLELGDSALYLCASSLFPGDKFAGEQFFGPGTRLTVL.

The chain joins TRBV6-1 to TRBJ1-5; perhaps TRBD1 as D (5 bases). V dropped 4 bases and J dropped 7 bases, with 20 bases sitting between them. The germline CDR1 and CDR2 sequences are MNHNS and SASEGT. The CDR3 runs 16 residues. CDR3: CASSATGSVAEQPQHF. CDR3 sequence (DNA): TGTGCCAGCAGTGCAACAGGATCGGTGGCGGAACAGCCCCAGCATTTT.

This clone has a handful of counts. This chain uses TRBV6-5 with TRBJ1-1; 7 bases fit TRBD1. The germline CDR1 and CDR2 sequences are MNHEY and SVGAGI. The CDR3 loop spans 13 amino acids. After removal of 5 bases from V and 0 bases from J, the junction contained 0 bases not matched to a gene. The CDR3 DNA is TGTGCCAGCAGTGACAGGGTGAACACTGAAGCTTTCTTT. Its protein product is CASSDRVNTEAFF.

This clone was observed a handful of times. The genes are TRBV7-9 and TRBJ2-7, with a weak D call TRBD1 (5 bases). Between the trimmed V and J ends, which lost 3 bases and 5 bases, there was a span of 11 bases. This CDR3 is 13 amino acids long. Germline CDR1 reads SEHNR; CDR2 reads FQNEAQ (reference sequence). The CDR3 protein is CASSLKGFNEQYF. In nucleotides, the CDR3 is TGTGCCAGCAGCTTGAAGGGGTTCAACGAGCAGTACTTC.

V and J are TRBV2 and TRBJ1-1, with 10 bases aligning to TRBD1. V shed 1 base, J shed 10 bases, and the junction held 6 bases outside the gene matches. Germline V CDR1 and CDR2: SNHLY, FYNNEI. CDR3 length equals 14 residues. The CDR3 nucleotides read TGTGCCAGCAGTGAAGGGAGACAGGGGGCGCGAGCTTTCTTT. This codes for CASSEGRQGARAFF.

This clone was detected once. This chain links TRBV2 with TRBJ2-3, with D unclear. CDR3 length equals 15 residues. Germline values: CDR1 SNHLY, CDR2 FYNNEI. Trimming removed 2 bases from V and 6 bases from J, with 15 bases in between. The CDR3 sequence is CASSETPTKRDTQYF. CDR3 DNA sequence: TGTGCCAGCAGTGAAACCCCGACAAAACGGGATACGCAGTATTTT.

The chain uses TRBV5-1 and TRBJ1-1; D uncertain. V lost 6 bases to trimming and J lost 5 bases, with 14 bases between them. CDR3 length: 13 residues. The germline V gene encodes CDR1 SGHRS and CDR2 YFSETQ. The CDR3 region is CASTPGSRTEAFF. Here the CDR3 DNA reads TGCGCCAGCACCCCGGGGTCACGGACTGAAGCTTTCTTT.

The V and J genes are TRBV5-1 and TRBJ2-7; 9 bases map to TRBD2. Germline assignment: CDR1 SGHRS and CDR2 YFSETQ. The J segment lost 6 bases and the V segment lost 0 bases, leaving 16 bases of the junction unmatched. The CDR3 sequence is 18 residues long. The CDR3 protein is CASSLGPPRSGGPPEQYF. The CDR3 DNA is TGCGCCAGCAGCTTGGGGCCCCCTCGGAGCGGGGGGCCCCCCGAGCAGTACTTC.